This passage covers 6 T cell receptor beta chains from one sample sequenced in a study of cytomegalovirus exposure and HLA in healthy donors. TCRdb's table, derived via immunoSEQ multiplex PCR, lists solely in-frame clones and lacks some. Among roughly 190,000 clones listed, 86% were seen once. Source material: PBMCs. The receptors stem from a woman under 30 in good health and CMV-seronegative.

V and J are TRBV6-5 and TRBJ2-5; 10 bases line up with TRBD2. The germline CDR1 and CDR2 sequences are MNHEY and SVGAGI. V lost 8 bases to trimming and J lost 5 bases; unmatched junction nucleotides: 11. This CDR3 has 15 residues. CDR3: CASRASGGAGETQYF. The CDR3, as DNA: TGTGCCAGCCGCGCTAGCGGGGGCGCAGGTGAGACCCAGTACTTC.

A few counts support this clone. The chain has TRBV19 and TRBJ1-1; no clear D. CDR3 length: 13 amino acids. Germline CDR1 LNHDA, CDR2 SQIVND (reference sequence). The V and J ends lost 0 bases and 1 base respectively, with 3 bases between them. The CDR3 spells CASSIDRNTEAFF. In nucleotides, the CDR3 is TGTGCCAGTAGTATAGACAGGAACACTGAAGCTTTCTTT.

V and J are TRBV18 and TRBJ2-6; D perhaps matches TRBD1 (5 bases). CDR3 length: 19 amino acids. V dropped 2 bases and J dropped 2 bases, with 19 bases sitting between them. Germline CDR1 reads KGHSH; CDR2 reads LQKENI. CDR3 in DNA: TGTGCCAGCTCACCAGATGCCGGCCCAGGGATTCCTGGGGCCAACGTCCTGACTTTC. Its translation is CASSPDAGPGIPGANVLTF.

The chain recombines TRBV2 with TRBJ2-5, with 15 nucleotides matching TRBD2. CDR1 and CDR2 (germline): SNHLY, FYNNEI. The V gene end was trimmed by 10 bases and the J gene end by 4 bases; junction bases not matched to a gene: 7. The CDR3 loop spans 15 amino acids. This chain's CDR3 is CATSGLAGGGETQYF. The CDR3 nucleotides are TGTGCCACCTCGGGACTAGCGGGAGGAGGAGAGACCCAGTACTTC.

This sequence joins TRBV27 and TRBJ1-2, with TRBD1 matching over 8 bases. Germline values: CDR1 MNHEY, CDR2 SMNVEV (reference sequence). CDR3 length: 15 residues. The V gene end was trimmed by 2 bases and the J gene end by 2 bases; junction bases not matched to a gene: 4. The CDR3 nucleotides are TGTGCCAGCAGTTTACGGCAGGGGGCCAACTATGGCTACACCTTC. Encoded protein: CASSLRQGANYGYTF.

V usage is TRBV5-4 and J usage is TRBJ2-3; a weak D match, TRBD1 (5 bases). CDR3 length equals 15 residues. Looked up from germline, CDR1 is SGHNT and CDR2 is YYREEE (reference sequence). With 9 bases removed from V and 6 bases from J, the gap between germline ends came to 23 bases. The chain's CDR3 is CAIGATLEASDTQYF. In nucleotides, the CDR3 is TGTGCCATTGGGGCGACCCTTGAGGCCTCCGATACGCAGTATTTT.